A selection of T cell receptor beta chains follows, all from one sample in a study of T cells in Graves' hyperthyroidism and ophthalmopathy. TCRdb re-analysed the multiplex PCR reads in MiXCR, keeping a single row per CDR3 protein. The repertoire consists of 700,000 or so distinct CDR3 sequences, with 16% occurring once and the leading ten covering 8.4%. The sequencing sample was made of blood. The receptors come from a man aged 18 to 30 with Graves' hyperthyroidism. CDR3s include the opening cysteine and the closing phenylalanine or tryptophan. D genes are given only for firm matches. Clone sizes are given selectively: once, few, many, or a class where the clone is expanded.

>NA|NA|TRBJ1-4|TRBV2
CASSEAASAKEKLFF
TGTGCCAGCAGTGAAGCGGCCAGCGCTAAAGAAAAACTGTTTTTT
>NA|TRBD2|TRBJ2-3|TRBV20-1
CSASGLAGGSDTQYF
TGCAGTGCTAGTGGCTTAGCGGGAGGGTCAGATACGCAGTACTTT
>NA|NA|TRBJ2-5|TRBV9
CASSVGQPQETQYF
TGTGCCAGCAGCGTGGGTCAACCTCAAGAGACCCAGTACTTC
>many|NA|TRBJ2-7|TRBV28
CASSLGGKSNEQYF
TGTGCCAGCAGTTTAGGTGGGAAATCCAACGAGCAGTACTTC
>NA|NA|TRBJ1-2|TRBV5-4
CASSQERRYGYTF
TGTGCCAGCAGCCAAGAACGGCGTTATGGCTACACCTTC
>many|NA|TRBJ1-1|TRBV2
CASSESRTEAFF
TGTGCCAGCAGTGAATCCAGGACTGAAGCTTTCTTT
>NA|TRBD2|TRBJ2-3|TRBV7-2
CASSFSSGGGPDTLYF
TGTGCCAGCAGCTTCAGTAGCGGGGGGGGCCCAGATACGCTGTATTTT
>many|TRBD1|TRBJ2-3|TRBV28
CASARTGGTDTQYF
TGTGCCTCTGCCCGGACAGGGGGCACAGATACGCAGTATTTT
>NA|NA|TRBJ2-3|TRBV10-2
CASEGGDTQYF
TGCGCCAGCGAGGGGGGAGATACGCAGTATTTT
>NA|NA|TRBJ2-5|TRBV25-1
CASSEGAAPRETQYF
TGTGCCAGCAGTGAAGGGGCGGCCCCCCGGGAGACCCAGTACTTC
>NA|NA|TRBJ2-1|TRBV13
CASSFLGQGYFNEQFF
TGTGCCAGCAGCTTTCTGGGCCAGGGTTATTTCAATGAGCAGTTCTTC
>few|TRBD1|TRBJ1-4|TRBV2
CASSFTGGHEKLFF
TGTGCCAGCAGTTTTACAGGGGGCCATGAAAAACTGTTTTTT
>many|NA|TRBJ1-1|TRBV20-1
CSAKVLGTPNTEAFF
TGCAGTGCAAAAGTTCTTGGCACCCCAAACACTGAAGCTTTCTTT
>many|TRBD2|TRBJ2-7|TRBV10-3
CASGLDGYEQYF
TGTGCCTCCGGACTAGATGGCTACGAGCAGTACTTC
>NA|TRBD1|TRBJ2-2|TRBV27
CASSFGTGGAVRSGELFF
TGTGCCAGCAGTTTCGGGACAGGGGGCGCGGTGCGTTCCGGGGAGCTGTTTTTT
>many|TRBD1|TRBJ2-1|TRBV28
CASSLSRTGSSYNEQFF
TGTGCCAGCAGTTTATCACGGACAGGCAGCTCCTACAATGAGCAGTTCTTC